The rows below give T cell receptor beta chains drawn from one sample of a study of cytomegalovirus exposure and HLA in healthy donors. Sequenced by immunoSEQ multiplex PCR; TCRdb stores in-frame clones only, minus some. The repertoire consists of over 200,000 clones, with over 80% occurring once and the leading ten covering over 12%. Sequencing was done on a sample of PBMCs. These receptor sequences come from a woman aged 25-40 years in good health and CMV-seropositive. Both conserved end residues are part of each CDR3. Each record gives: CDR3 DNA, CDR3 protein, D gene, clone size, J gene, V gene. D genes are given only for firm matches. For some rows the clone size is stated as once, few or many, or as a class when expanded; others skip it.

cdr3_nt: TGTGCCTGGAGTGGGGGGACAGGGAACTATCCCCAGCATTTT
cdr3_aa: CAWSGGTGNYPQHF
d_call: TRBD1
clone_size: .
j_call: TRBJ1-5
v_call: TRBV30

cdr3_nt: TGTGCCAGCAGCCCGGGGAACACTGAAGCTTTCTTT
cdr3_aa: CASSPGNTEAFF
d_call: .
clone_size: .
j_call: TRBJ1-1
v_call: TRBV5-6

cdr3_nt: TGTGCCAGCAGTTTAAGACAGGGGGCGCGGGGGGAGACCCAGTACTTC
cdr3_aa: CASSLRQGARGETQYF
d_call: TRBD1
clone_size: .
j_call: TRBJ2-5
v_call: TRBV6-5

cdr3_nt: TGTGCCTGGACCCCGGGACTAGCGGGAGAAAATGAGCAGTTCTTC
cdr3_aa: CAWTPGLAGENEQFF
d_call: TRBD2
clone_size: .
j_call: TRBJ2-1
v_call: TRBV30

cdr3_nt: TGTGCCAGTAGTCCACACCGAGACAGGGCGGGCAATCAGCCCCAGCATTTT
cdr3_aa: CASSPHRDRAGNQPQHF
d_call: TRBD1
clone_size: .
j_call: TRBJ1-5
v_call: TRBV19

cdr3_nt: TGTGCCATCAGTGACCCCAACGACAGGACTGCTAACTATGGCTACACCTTC
cdr3_aa: CAISDPNDRTANYGYTF
d_call: .
clone_size: few
j_call: TRBJ1-2
v_call: TRBV10-3

cdr3_nt: TGTGCCTGGAGTGCGGCAGCCTACGAGCAGTACTTC
cdr3_aa: CAWSAAAYEQYF
d_call: .
clone_size: .
j_call: TRBJ2-7
v_call: TRBV30

cdr3_nt: TGTGCCAGCACGGCGAACACTGAAGCTTTCTTT
cdr3_aa: CASTANTEAFF
d_call: .
clone_size: .
j_call: TRBJ1-1
v_call: TRBV28

cdr3_nt: TGTGCCAGCCGGGACTCCCTTTACGAGCAGTTCTTC
cdr3_aa: CASRDSLYEQFF
d_call: .
clone_size: .
j_call: TRBJ2-1
v_call: TRBV7-9

cdr3_nt: TGCGCCAGCAGCCCAGGGACTAGCGCAGATACGCAGTATTTT
cdr3_aa: CASSPGTSADTQYF
d_call: TRBD2
clone_size: .
j_call: TRBJ2-3
v_call: TRBV4-3

cdr3_nt: TGTGCCAGCAGCCAAGTTTCGGGGTACACCGGGGAGCTGTTTTTT
cdr3_aa: CASSQVSGYTGELFF
d_call: .
clone_size: .
j_call: TRBJ2-2
v_call: TRBV4-2

cdr3_nt: TGTGCCAGCAGCCTTAGCGGGAGGGTTGACACCGGGGAGCTGTTTTTT
cdr3_aa: CASSLSGRVDTGELFF
d_call: TRBD2
clone_size: .
j_call: TRBJ2-2
v_call: TRBV11-1

cdr3_nt: TGTGCCAGCACCAGTCCGGGCCTAGGGGACACTGAAGCTTTCTTT
cdr3_aa: CASTSPGLGDTEAFF
d_call: .
clone_size: .
j_call: TRBJ1-1
v_call: TRBV5-6

cdr3_nt: TGCAGCGTTACTATAGCGGGAGGGAAGTCAGATACGCAGTATTTT
cdr3_aa: CSVTIAGGKSDTQYF
d_call: TRBD2
clone_size: .
j_call: TRBJ2-3
v_call: TRBV29-1

cdr3_nt: TGTGCCAGCAGTTTACCAGGGATCACTGAAGCTTTCTTT
cdr3_aa: CASSLPGITEAFF
d_call: .
clone_size: .
j_call: TRBJ1-1
v_call: TRBV28

cdr3_nt: TGTGCCAGCAGCTCTATAGCGGGAGGCGGATACAATGAGCAGTTCTTC
cdr3_aa: CASSSIAGGGYNEQFF
d_call: TRBD2
clone_size: once
j_call: TRBJ2-1
v_call: TRBV7-8

cdr3_nt: TGTGCCTGCTCAGGGACTAGCGGGAGGGCCGTAAAGACCTACAATGAGCAGTTCTTC
cdr3_aa: CACSGTSGRAVKTYNEQFF
d_call: TRBD2
clone_size: once
j_call: TRBJ2-1
v_call: TRBV30

cdr3_nt: TGCGCCAGCAGCCAAGATGGGACAGGGGTCTACGAGCAGTACTTC
cdr3_aa: CASSQDGTGVYEQYF
d_call: TRBD1
clone_size: .
j_call: TRBJ2-7
v_call: TRBV4-1

cdr3_nt: TGTGCCTGGAGTGTACAAAGACACCGGGCGGAGTATGGCTACACCTTC
cdr3_aa: CAWSVQRHRAEYGYTF
d_call: .
clone_size: .
j_call: TRBJ1-2
v_call: TRBV30

cdr3_nt: TGTGCCAGCTCACCGCGGGACAGGGCTGGCTACACCTTC
cdr3_aa: CASSPRDRAGYTF
d_call: TRBD1
clone_size: .
j_call: TRBJ1-2
v_call: TRBV18

cdr3_nt: TGCGCCACTAGCGGCTACGAGCAGTACTTC
cdr3_aa: CATSGYEQYF
d_call: TRBD2
clone_size: .
j_call: TRBJ2-7
v_call: TRBV5-1

cdr3_nt: TGTGCCAGCAGTCCTTCCCGGGTCACGTCCCTCTCCGAGCAGTACTTC
cdr3_aa: CASSPSRVTSLSEQYF
d_call: .
clone_size: .
j_call: TRBJ2-7
v_call: TRBV27

cdr3_nt: TGCGCCAGCAGGATAATGGGGGGGGACACTGAAGCTTTCTTT
cdr3_aa: CASRIMGGDTEAFF
d_call: .
clone_size: .
j_call: TRBJ1-1
v_call: TRBV4-3

cdr3_nt: TGTGCCAGCAGCCCCAAGCCTTGGGGCCGCAACGAGCAGTACTTC
cdr3_aa: CASSPKPWGRNEQYF
d_call: .
clone_size: .
j_call: TRBJ2-7
v_call: TRBV9

cdr3_nt: TGTGCCAGCAGGTCGGGACAGGATGGCTACACCTTC
cdr3_aa: CASRSGQDGYTF
d_call: TRBD1
clone_size: few
j_call: TRBJ1-2
v_call: TRBV2

cdr3_nt: TGTGCCAGCAGCTTTTCCCGGAACACCGGGGAGCTGTTTTTT
cdr3_aa: CASSFSRNTGELFF
d_call: .
clone_size: .
j_call: TRBJ2-2
v_call: TRBV7-8

cdr3_nt: TGTGCCAGCAGAAGACAGGGGGCGGTTAATGAAAAACTGTTTTTT
cdr3_aa: CASRRQGAVNEKLFF
d_call: TRBD1
clone_size: .
j_call: TRBJ1-4
v_call: TRBV2

cdr3_nt: TGTGCCTGGAAGAAGGGTGCTGGAAACACCATATATTTT
cdr3_aa: CAWKKGAGNTIYF
d_call: .
clone_size: .
j_call: TRBJ1-3
v_call: TRBV30

cdr3_nt: TGCGCCAGCAGATCTCAAGAGACCCAGTACTTC
cdr3_aa: CASRSQETQYF
d_call: .
clone_size: once
j_call: TRBJ2-5
v_call: TRBV5-1

cdr3_nt: TGTGCCAGCGGACAGGGACTAGCCCCCGGGGAGCTGTTTTTT
cdr3_aa: CASGQGLAPGELFF
d_call: .
clone_size: once
j_call: TRBJ2-2
v_call: TRBV19

cdr3_nt: TGTGCCTGGAGTGCCGGGACTAACCCGAATAGCCCCAAAAACATTCAGTACTTC
cdr3_aa: CAWSAGTNPNSPKNIQYF
d_call: TRBD2
clone_size: .
j_call: TRBJ2-4
v_call: TRBV30

cdr3_nt: TGTGCCAGCTCACGTGAGACAGGGGTTCTAGCTGAAGCTTTCTTT
cdr3_aa: CASSRETGVLAEAFF
d_call: TRBD1
clone_size: .
j_call: TRBJ1-1
v_call: TRBV18

cdr3_nt: TGTGCCTGGAGTGTAACTCATACCTCCGAGCAGTACTTC
cdr3_aa: CAWSVTHTSEQYF
d_call: .
clone_size: .
j_call: TRBJ2-7
v_call: TRBV30

cdr3_nt: TGTGCCTGGAGTCCGGGCCGGGGGGCCCCTGAAGCTTTCTTT
cdr3_aa: CAWSPGRGAPEAFF
d_call: .
clone_size: .
j_call: TRBJ1-1
v_call: TRBV30

cdr3_nt: TGTGCCAGTAGGACCGTTGCTGACTATGGCTACACCTTC
cdr3_aa: CASRTVADYGYTF
d_call: .
clone_size: .
j_call: TRBJ1-2
v_call: TRBV19

cdr3_nt: TGTGCCTGGGCCCCTTCCTCGGGCTACGAGCAGTACTTC
cdr3_aa: CAWAPSSGYEQYF
d_call: .
clone_size: .
j_call: TRBJ2-7
v_call: TRBV30

cdr3_nt: TGTGCCAGCAGACCAATACTGACTAACTACGAGCAGTACTTC
cdr3_aa: CASRPILTNYEQYF
d_call: .
clone_size: .
j_call: TRBJ2-7
v_call: TRBV11-2

cdr3_nt: TGTGCCAGCAGCTCCATTGGTTACCAATATGGCTACACCTTC
cdr3_aa: CASSSIGYQYGYTF
d_call: .
clone_size: .
j_call: TRBJ1-2
v_call: TRBV5-6

cdr3_nt: TGCGCCAGCCCACCTGGTCAGCCCCAGCATTTT
cdr3_aa: CASPPGQPQHF
d_call: .
clone_size: once
j_call: TRBJ1-5
v_call: TRBV23-1

cdr3_nt: TGTGCCAGCAGTGTCAGGCGACTTTTGAACACTGAAGCTTTCTTT
cdr3_aa: CASSVRRLLNTEAFF
d_call: .
clone_size: .
j_call: TRBJ1-1
v_call: TRBV2

cdr3_nt: TGCGCCAGCAGCCAACTGGGGCCAGGGGACACCGGGGAGCTGTTTTTT
cdr3_aa: CASSQLGPGDTGELFF
d_call: .
clone_size: once
j_call: TRBJ2-2
v_call: TRBV4-1

cdr3_nt: TGTGCCAGCAGCCCCTGGGGGGGATTTCATCAGCCCCAGCATTTT
cdr3_aa: CASSPWGGFHQPQHF
d_call: .
clone_size: .
j_call: TRBJ1-5
v_call: TRBV7-8

cdr3_nt: TGTGCCAGCAGCGCGGGACTAGCGGTACCCTACGAGCAGTACTTC
cdr3_aa: CASSAGLAVPYEQYF
d_call: TRBD2
clone_size: .
j_call: TRBJ2-7
v_call: TRBV5-4

cdr3_nt: TGCGCCAGCAGCCAAGATGCGGGGGGTGGGAGCAATCAGCCCCAGCATTTT
cdr3_aa: CASSQDAGGGSNQPQHF
d_call: .
clone_size: .
j_call: TRBJ1-5
v_call: TRBV4-3

cdr3_nt: TGTGCCTGGAATGAGGCGGGGAACTCCTACGAGCAGTACTTC
cdr3_aa: CAWNEAGNSYEQYF
d_call: .
clone_size: .
j_call: TRBJ2-7
v_call: TRBV30

cdr3_nt: TGTGCCTGGAGTCCCTCCCTTGGGCACCTCACAGATACGCAGTATTTT
cdr3_aa: CAWSPSLGHLTDTQYF
d_call: .
clone_size: .
j_call: TRBJ2-3
v_call: TRBV30

cdr3_nt: TGTGCCAGCAGCACTACAGGGTTTTCAGCTAACTATGGCTACACCTTC
cdr3_aa: CASSTTGFSANYGYTF
d_call: .
clone_size: .
j_call: TRBJ1-2
v_call: TRBV7-9

cdr3_nt: TGTGCCGGCGAAGGAGGTAGTAGCCGGGCCAACGTCCTGACTTTC
cdr3_aa: CAGEGGSSRANVLTF
d_call: .
clone_size: .
j_call: TRBJ2-6
v_call: TRBV7-9